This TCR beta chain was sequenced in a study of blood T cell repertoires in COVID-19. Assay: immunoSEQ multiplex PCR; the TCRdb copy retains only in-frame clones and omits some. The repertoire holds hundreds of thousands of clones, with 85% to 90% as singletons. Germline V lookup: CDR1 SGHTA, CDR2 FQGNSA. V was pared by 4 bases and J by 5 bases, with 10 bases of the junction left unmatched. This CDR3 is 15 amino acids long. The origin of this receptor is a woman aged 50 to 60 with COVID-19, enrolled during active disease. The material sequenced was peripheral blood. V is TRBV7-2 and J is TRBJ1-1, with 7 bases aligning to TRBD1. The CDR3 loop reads CASSSYYRGGTEAFF. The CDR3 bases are TGTGCCAGCAGCTCGTATTACAGGGGAGGAACTGAAGCTTTCTTT.